The rows below give T cell receptor beta chains drawn from one sample of a study of T cell repertoires in cytomegalovirus infection. TCRdb redid the calling of the reads with MiXCR, one entry per CDR3 protein. The table lists 200,000 to 300,000 distinct CDR3 sequences, 9.1% of them singletons. Sequenced: PBMCs. These receptors were collected from a human donor in good health (CMV status not recorded). Some clones in this sample may be carry-over from other donors' samples. Both conserved end residues are part of each CDR3. Fields, in order: D gene, V gene, clone size, J gene, CDR3 DNA, CDR3 protein. D genes are given only for firm matches. A row's size may be missing; if present it is once, few, many or a size class.

NA	TRBV7-2	many	TRBJ1-1	TGTGCCAGCAGCTTAGCGGGAGGGTTGAACACTGAAGCTTTCTTT	CASSLAGGLNTEAFF
TRBD2	TRBV7-2	few	TRBJ2-5	TGTGCCAGCAGCTTAGGGGTAGCGGGGGGTCAAGAGACCCAGTACTTC	CASSLGVAGGQETQYF
NA	TRBV4-3	NA	TRBJ1-1	TGCGCCAGCAGCCAAGAACAGGGGAACACTGAAGCTTTCTTT	CASSQEQGNTEAFF
NA	TRBV27	NA	TRBJ2-7	TGTGCCAGCAGTTCAAGATTACAGAACTACGAGCAGTACTTC	CASSSRLQNYEQYF
NA	TRBV11-2	many	TRBJ1-1	TGTGCCAGCAGCTTAGTTAGGGCAGGGCGGAACACTGAAGCTTTCTTT	CASSLVRAGRNTEAFF
TRBD1	TRBV7-2	many	TRBJ2-7	TGTGCCAGCAGCGGCGGACAGGGTTTCCCCTACGAGCAGTACTTC	CASSGGQGFPYEQYF
NA	TRBV6-2/TRBV6-3	many	TRBJ1-6	TGTGCCAGCAGGGACTCCTCTGTGGATAATTCACCCCTCCACTTT	CASRDSSVDNSPLHF
NA	TRBV20-1	few	TRBJ2-5	TGCAGTGCCCCAACAGGAGCCCAGGAGACCCAGTACTTC	CSAPTGAQETQYF
TRBD2	TRBV7-2	many	TRBJ2-7	TGTGCCAGCAGCTCTGAGCGGGGTGGGCCCTACGAGCAGTACTTC	CASSSERGGPYEQYF
TRBD1	TRBV7-2	many	TRBJ1-6	TGTGCCAGCAGCCCCGGACAGGGAAGAAATTCACCCCTCCACTTT	CASSPGQGRNSPLHF
NA	TRBV7-2	many	TRBJ1-3	TGTGCCAGCAGCGGGGGGGGGTCCGGAAACACCATATATTTT	CASSGGGSGNTIYF
NA	TRBV6-5	many	TRBJ2-1	TGTGCCAGCAGTTACTCAGGGATAGAACCCAATGAGCAGTTCTTC	CASSYSGIEPNEQFF
NA	TRBV6-6	many	TRBJ1-1	TGTGCCAGCAGTTACACCACTGAAGCTTTCTTT	CASSYTTEAFF
NA	TRBV5-1	NA	TRBJ2-6	TGCGCCAGCACCCTTGAAGCCGGGGCCGGGGCCAACGTCCTGACTTTC	CASTLEAGAGANVLTF
NA	TRBV19	NA	TRBJ2-2	TGTGCCAGTAGTCGCTTCATTAGCAGTTTCACCGGGGAGCTGTTTTTT	CASSRFISSFTGELFF
NA	TRBV7-6	NA	TRBJ2-7	TGTGCCAGCAGCCCCCCCGGGGTCGGAGAGCAGTACTTC	CASSPPGVGEQYF
NA	TRBV19	few	TRBJ1-4	TGTGCCAGTAGGACGCAACTCCACGAAGAAAAACTGTTTTTT	CASRTQLHEEKLFF
NA	TRBV5-1	few	TRBJ2-7	TGCGCCAGCAGCCCGGACGGGAACTACGCCTACGAGCAGTACTTC	CASSPDGNYAYEQYF
TRBD1	TRBV7-2	many	TRBJ2-1	TGTGCCAGCAGCCCCAGGCCCCGGACAGGGGGCATCAATGAGCAGTTCTTC	CASSPRPRTGGINEQFF
TRBD1	TRBV7-2	few	TRBJ1-3	TGTGCCAGCAGCCCGGGACAGGGGGTGTCTAGAAACACCATATATTTT	CASSPGQGVSRNTIYF